One sample yielded the 5 T cell receptor beta chains listed below, sequenced in a study of cytomegalovirus exposure and HLA in healthy donors. A multiplex PCR was run with 60 Vbeta primers and 13 Jbeta primers. Libraries were prepared by immunoSEQ multiplex PCR; TCRdb keeps only in-frame clonotypes and omits some of them. Of approximately 170,000 clones listed, less than 90% are singletons. The sequencing input was PBMCs. The receptors come from a man between 45 and 60 years old in good health and CMV-seropositive.

This clone showed up just a few times. J is TRBJ1-5 and V is TRBV27; TRBD1 aligns across 8 bases. Germline lookup yields CDR1 MNHEY and CDR2 SMNVEV (reference sequence). The CDR3 runs to 17 residues. Trimming cost V 0 bases and J 5 bases; bases outside gene matches: 9. The DNA of the CDR3 is TGTGCCAGCAGTTTATCGTGGCAGGGGGCTCATCATCAGCCCCAGCATTTT. Its translation is CASSLSWQGAHHQPQHF.

This clone was recorded a few times. The rearrangement links TRBV28 to TRBJ1-2; 7 nucleotides align to TRBD1. The CDR3 length is 15 residues. The germline V gene encodes CDR1 MDHEN and CDR2 SYDVKM. V shed 2 bases, J shed 2 bases, and the junction held 5 bases outside the gene matches. The CDR3 loop reads CASSLIWDRNYGYTF. Here the CDR3 DNA reads TGTGCCAGCAGTTTAATCTGGGACAGAAACTATGGCTACACCTTC.

The genes are TRBV15 and TRBJ2-3, with D possibly matching TRBD2 (6 bases). CDR3 length: 18 amino acids. Per germline, CDR1 LNHNV and CDR2 YYDKDF (reference sequence). V lost 0 bases and J 0 bases, leaving 16 bases between the germline ends. The CDR3: CATSRDKSRGASTDTQYF. The CDR3 DNA is TGTGCCACCAGCAGAGATAAGTCGCGGGGTGCTAGCACAGATACGCAGTATTTT.

The rearrangement uses TRBV27 and TRBJ1-2; 12 nucleotides align to TRBD1. Germline loops: CDR1 MNHEY, CDR2 SMNVEV (reference sequence). This CDR3 region has 17 residues. The V gene end was trimmed by 2 bases and the J gene end by 4 bases; junction bases not matched to a gene: 8. CDR3 sequence reads: CASSLGTGGAGSYGYTF. The CDR3 region has the DNA TGTGCCAGCAGTTTAGGGACAGGGGGCGCAGGTAGCTATGGCTACACCTTC.

The chain couples TRBV30 to TRBJ2-1, with D possibly matching TRBD2 (7 bases). From germline, CDR1 is GTSNPN and CDR2 SVGIG (reference sequence). The V end lost 5 bases, the J end lost 8 bases, and 16 bases lay between the germline ends. This CDR3 comprises 13 residues. DNA for the CDR3: TGTGCCTGGGAAGGGGGGAGGGGCGATGAGCAGTTCTTC. Translation: CAWEGGRGDEQFF.